The present entry profiles one T cell receptor beta chain with its context. Sequencing was performed with immunoSEQ multiplex PCR; in TCRdb, only in-frame clones are kept and a portion is missing. The table has about 270,000 clones, around 89% seen once. These data come from a study of blood T cell repertoires in COVID-19. The receptor was derived from a woman between 25 and 40 years old with acute COVID-19. The sequenced material came from PBMCs or T cells enriched from blood (not recorded which).

The CDR3 loop reads CASSVSSLSPGAGELFF. The CDR3 nucleotides read TGTGCCAGTAGTGTCAGTTCACTTTCCCCCGGGGCCGGGGAGCTGTTTTTT. The chain couples TRBV19 to TRBJ2-2; tentatively, D is TRBD2 (5 bases). V was trimmed by 5 bases and J by 6 bases, leaving 22 bases between them. CDR1 is LNHDA and CDR2 is SQIVND in the germline V gene (reference sequence). The CDR3 contains 17 residues. The full variable domain, with the rest looked up from reference TRBV19 and TRBJ2-2, is DGGITQSPKYLFRKEGQNVTLSCEQNLNHDAMYWYRQDPGQGLRLIYYSQIVNDFQKGDIAEGYSVSREKKESFPLTVTSAQKNPTAFYLCASSVSSLSPGAGELFFGEGSRLTVL.